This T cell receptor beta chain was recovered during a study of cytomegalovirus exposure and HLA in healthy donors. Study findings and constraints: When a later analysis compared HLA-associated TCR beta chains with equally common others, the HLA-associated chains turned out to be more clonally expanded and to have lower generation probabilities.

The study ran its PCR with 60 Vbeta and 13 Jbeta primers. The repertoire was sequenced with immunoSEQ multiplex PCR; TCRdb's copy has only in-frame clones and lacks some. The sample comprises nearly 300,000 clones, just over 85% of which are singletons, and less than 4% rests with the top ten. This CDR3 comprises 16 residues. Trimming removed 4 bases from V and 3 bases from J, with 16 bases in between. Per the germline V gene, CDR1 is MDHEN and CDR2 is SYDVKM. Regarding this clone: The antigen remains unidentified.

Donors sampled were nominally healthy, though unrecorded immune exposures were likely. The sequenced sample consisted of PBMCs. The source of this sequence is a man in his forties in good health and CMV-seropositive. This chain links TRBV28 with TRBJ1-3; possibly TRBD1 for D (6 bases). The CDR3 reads CASSSHRGGNGNTIYF. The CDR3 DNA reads TGTGCCAGCAGTTCCCATAGGGGGGGCAATGGAAACACCATATATTTT. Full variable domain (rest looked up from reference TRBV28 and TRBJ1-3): DVKVTQSSRYLVKRTGEKVFLECVQDMDHENMFWYRQDPGLGLRLIYFSYDVKMKEKGDIPEGYSVSREKKERFSLILESASTNQTSMYLCASSSHRGGNGNTIYFGEGSWLTVV.